The clone carrying this T cell receptor (beta chain) was counted a few times. Its antigen is unknown. The data were taken from a study of T cell repertoires in cytomegalovirus infection. TCRdb called the reads again in MiXCR, with one record for every CDR3 protein. Among about 830,000 distinct CDR3 sequences, around a third were seen once, and the ten largest hold roughly 12%. This sequence was found in a human donor in good health (CMV status not recorded). Some clones in this sample may be carry-over from other donors' samples. This material consisted of cultured CD8+ T cells from PBMCs, taken from culture after CMV antigen stimulation.

The CDR3: CASSIDLLNTEAFF. CDR3 nucleotides: TGTGCCAGTAGTATAGATTTGCTGAACACTGAAGCTTTCTTT. The rearrangement joins TRBV19 to TRBJ1-1, with D unresolved. V was shortened by 0 bases and J by 0 bases, with 5 bases between the two germline ends. The CDR3 is 14 amino acids. From germline, CDR1 is LNHDA and CDR2 SQIVND (reference sequence).